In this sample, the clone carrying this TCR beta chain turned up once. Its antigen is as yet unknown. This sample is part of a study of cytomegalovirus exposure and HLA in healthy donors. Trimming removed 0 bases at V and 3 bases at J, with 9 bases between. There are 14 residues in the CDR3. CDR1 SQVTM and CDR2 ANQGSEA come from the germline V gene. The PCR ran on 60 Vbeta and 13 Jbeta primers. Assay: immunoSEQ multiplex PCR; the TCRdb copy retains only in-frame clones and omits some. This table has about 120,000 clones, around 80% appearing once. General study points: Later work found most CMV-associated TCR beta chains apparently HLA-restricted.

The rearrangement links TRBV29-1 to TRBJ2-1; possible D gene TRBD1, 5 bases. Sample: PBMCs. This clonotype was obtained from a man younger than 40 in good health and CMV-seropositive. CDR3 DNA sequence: TGCAGCGTTGAAGATCGAGACAGCTACAATGAGCAGTTCTTC. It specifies CSVEDRDSYNEQFF.